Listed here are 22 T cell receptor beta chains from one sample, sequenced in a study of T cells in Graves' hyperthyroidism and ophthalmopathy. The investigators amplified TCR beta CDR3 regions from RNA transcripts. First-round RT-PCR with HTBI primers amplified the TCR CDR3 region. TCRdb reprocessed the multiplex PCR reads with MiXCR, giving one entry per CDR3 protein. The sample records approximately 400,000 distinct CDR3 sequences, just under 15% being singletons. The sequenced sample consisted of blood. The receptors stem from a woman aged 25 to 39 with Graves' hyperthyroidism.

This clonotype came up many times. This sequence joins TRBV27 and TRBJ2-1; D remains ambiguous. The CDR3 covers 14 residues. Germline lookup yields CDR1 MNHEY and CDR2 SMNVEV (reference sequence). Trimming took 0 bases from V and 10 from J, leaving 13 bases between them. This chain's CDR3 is CASSLSVPGLEQFF. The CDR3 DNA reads TGTGCCAGCAGTTTATCGGTCCCGGGCCTAGAGCAGTTCTTC.

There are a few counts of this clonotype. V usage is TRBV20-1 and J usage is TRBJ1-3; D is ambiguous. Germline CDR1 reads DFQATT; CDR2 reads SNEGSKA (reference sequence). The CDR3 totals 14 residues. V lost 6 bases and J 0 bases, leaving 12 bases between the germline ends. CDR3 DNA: TGCAGTGCCCCCGGTCTCGGCTCTGGAAACACCATATATTTT. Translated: CSAPGLGSGNTIYF.

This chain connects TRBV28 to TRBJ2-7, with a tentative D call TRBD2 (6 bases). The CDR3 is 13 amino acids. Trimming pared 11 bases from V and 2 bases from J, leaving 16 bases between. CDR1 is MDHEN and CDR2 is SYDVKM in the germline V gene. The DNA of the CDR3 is TGTGCCTGCGCGGCGGGGTTCCCCTACGAGCAGTACTTC. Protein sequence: CACAAGFPYEQYF.

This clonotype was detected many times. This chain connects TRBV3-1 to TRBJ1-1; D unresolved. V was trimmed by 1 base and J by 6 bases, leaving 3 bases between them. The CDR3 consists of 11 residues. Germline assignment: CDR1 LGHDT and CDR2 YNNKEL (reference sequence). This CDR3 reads CASSQVAEAFF. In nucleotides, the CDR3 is TGTGCCAGCAGCCAAGTTGCTGAAGCTTTCTTT.

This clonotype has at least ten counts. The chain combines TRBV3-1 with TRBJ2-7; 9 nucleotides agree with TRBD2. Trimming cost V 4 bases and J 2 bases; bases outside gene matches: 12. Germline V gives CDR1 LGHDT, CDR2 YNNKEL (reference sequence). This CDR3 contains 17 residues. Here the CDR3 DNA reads TGTGCCAGCAGCCCTAGCTTAGCGGGAGATTTCGCCTACGAGCAGTACTTC. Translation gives CASSPSLAGDFAYEQYF.

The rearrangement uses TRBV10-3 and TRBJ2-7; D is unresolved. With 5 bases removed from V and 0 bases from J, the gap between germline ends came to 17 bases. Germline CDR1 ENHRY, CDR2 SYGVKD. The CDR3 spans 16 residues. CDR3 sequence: CAISPSQQASSYEQYF. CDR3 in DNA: TGTGCCATCAGTCCCTCCCAGCAGGCAAGCTCCTACGAGCAGTACTTC.

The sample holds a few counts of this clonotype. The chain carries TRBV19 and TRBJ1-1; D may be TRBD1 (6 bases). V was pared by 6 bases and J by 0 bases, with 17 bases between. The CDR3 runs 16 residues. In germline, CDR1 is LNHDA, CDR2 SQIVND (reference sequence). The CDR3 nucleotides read TGTGCCAGTAGAGATGGACAGAAGACATTGAACACTGAAGCTTTCTTT. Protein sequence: CASRDGQKTLNTEAFF.

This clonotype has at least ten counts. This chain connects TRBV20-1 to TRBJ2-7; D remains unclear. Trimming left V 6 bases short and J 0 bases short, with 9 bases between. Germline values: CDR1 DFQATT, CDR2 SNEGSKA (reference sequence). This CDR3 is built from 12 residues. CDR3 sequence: CSAVGNSYEQYF. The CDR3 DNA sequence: TGCAGTGCGGTAGGGAACTCCTACGAGCAGTACTTC.

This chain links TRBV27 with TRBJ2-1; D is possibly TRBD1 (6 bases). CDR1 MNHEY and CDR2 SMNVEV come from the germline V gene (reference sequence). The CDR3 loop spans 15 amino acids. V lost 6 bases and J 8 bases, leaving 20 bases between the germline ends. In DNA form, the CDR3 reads TGTGCCAGCAGCCCTTCCACCGGGACAATCGATGAGCAGTTCTTC. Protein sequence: CASSPSTGTIDEQFF.

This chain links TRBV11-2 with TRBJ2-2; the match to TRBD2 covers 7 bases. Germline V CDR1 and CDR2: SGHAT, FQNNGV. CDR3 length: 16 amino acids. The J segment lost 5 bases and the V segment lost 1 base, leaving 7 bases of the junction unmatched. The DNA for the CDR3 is TGTGCCAGCAGCTTAGTCGGGACTACCGGGACCGGGGAGCTGTTTTTT. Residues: CASSLVGTTGTGELFF.

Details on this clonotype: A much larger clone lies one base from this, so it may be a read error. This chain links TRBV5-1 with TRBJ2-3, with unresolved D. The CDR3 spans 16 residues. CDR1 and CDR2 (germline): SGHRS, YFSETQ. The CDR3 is CANSLAPSAITDTQYF. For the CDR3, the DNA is TGCGCCAACAGCTTGGCCCCCAGTGCGATCACAGATACGCAGTATTTT.

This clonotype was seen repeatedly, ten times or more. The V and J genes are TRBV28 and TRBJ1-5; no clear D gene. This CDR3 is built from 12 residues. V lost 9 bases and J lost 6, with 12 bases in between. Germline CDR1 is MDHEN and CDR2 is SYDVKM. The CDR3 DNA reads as TGTGCCAGTAGCGAGCAGGCTCAGCCCCAGCATTTT. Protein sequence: CASSEQAQPQHF.

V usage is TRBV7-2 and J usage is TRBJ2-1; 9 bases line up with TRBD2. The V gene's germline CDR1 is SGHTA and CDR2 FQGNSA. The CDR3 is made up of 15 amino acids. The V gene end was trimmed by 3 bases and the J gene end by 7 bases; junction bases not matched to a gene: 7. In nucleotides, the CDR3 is TGTGCCAGCAGCTTTGCGGCGGGAGGGCAGAATGAGCAGTTCTTC. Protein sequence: CASSFAAGGQNEQFF.

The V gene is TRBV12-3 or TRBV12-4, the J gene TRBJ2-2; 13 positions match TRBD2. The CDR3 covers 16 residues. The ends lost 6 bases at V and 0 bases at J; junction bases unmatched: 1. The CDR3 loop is CASRGTSGTNTGELFF. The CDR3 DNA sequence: TGTGCCAGCAGGGGGACTAGCGGGACGAACACCGGGGAGCTGTTTTTT.

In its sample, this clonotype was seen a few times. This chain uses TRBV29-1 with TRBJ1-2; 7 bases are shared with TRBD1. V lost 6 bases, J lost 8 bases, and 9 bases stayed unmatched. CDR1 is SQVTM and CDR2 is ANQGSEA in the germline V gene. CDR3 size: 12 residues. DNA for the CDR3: TGCAGCGTACACAACAGGGGTCGGGGCTACACCTTC. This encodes CSVHNRGRGYTF.

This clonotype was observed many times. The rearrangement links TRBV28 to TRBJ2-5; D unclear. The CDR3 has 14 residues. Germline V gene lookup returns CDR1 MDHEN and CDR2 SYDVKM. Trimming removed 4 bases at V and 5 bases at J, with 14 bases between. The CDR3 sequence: CASSSSAGLETQYF. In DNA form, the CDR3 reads TGTGCCAGCAGTTCCTCAGCAGGCCTGGAGACCCAGTACTTC.

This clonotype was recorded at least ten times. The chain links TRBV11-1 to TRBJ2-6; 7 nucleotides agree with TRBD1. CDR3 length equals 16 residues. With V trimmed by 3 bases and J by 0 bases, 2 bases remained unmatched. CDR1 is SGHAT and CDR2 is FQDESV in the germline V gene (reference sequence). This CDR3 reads CASSFQGVSGANVLTF. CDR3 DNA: TGTGCCAGCAGCTTTCAGGGGGTCTCTGGGGCCAACGTCCTGACTTTC.

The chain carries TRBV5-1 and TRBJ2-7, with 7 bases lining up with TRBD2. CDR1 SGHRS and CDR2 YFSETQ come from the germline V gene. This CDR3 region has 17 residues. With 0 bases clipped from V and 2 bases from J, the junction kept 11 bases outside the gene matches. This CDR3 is CASSLGSTKGRAYEQYF. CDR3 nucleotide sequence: TGCGCCAGCAGCTTGGGGAGTACTAAGGGGAGGGCCTACGAGCAGTACTTC. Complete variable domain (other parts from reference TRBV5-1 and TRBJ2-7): KAGVTQTPRYLIKTRGQQVTLSCSPISGHRSVSWYQQTPGQGLQFLFEYFSETQRNKGNFPGRFSGRQFSNSRSEMNVSTLELGDSALYLCASSLGSTKGRAYEQYFGPGTRLTVT.

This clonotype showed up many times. The CDR3 loop reads CASSLARQLAGSDTQYF. DNA for the CDR3: TGTGCCAGCAGCCTCGCCAGGCAACTAGCGGGATCGGATACGCAGTATTTT. This chain uses TRBV3-1 with TRBJ2-3, with 10 bases identical to TRBD2. Trimming at V came to 4 bases and at J to 6 bases, leaving 13 bases not matched to a gene. The CDR3 has 17 residues. Germline V gene lookup returns CDR1 LGHDT and CDR2 YNNKEL (reference sequence).

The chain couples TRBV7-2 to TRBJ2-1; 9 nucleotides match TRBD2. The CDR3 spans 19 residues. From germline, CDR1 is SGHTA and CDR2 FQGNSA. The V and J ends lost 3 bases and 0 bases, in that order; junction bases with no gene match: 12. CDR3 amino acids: CASSFLVSGRLSSYNEQFF. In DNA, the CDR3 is TGTGCCAGCAGCTTTCTTGTTAGCGGGAGATTGAGCTCCTACAATGAGCAGTTCTTC.

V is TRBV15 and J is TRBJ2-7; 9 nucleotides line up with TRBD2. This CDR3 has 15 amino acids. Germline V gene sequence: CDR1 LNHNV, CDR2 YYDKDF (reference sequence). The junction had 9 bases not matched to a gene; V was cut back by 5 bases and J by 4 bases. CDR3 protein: CATSLGASGAYEQYF. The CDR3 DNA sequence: TGTGCCACCAGCTTGGGAGCTAGCGGGGCTTACGAGCAGTACTTC.

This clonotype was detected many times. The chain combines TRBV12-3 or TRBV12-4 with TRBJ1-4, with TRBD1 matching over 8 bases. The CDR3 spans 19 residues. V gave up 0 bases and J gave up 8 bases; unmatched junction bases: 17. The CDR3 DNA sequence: TGTGCCAGCAGTTTAGCTCGTTCGGCAGGGGGCCGGCTCGGCGAAAAACTGTTTTTT. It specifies CASSLARSAGGRLGEKLFF.